A selection of T cell receptor beta chains follows, all from one sample in a study of blood T cell repertoires in COVID-19. The data were produced by immunoSEQ multiplex PCR, yet TCRdb's version contains in-frame clones alone and is incomplete. This table has under 300,000 clones, 82% appearing once. Material for sequencing was peripheral blood. The receptor source for this set is a woman aged 18-35 years with acute or convalescent COVID-19. CDR3s include the opening cysteine and the closing phenylalanine or tryptophan. Not all rows give a size; the values are once, few, many and, for expanded clones, a class.

>once|TRBJ2-5|TRBV5-5
CASSLRLAGTQETQYF
>NA|TRBJ2-7|TRBV11-3
CASSPTVESLRQYF
>NA|TRBJ1-3|TRBV7-6
CASSLRSSGNTIYF
>NA|TRBJ2-2|TRBV5-1
CASSLDRSGRANTGELFF
>few|TRBJ1-6|TRBV29-1
CSVGDRGSPLHF
>NA|TRBJ1-1|TRBV6-6
CASSAGQGARTEAFF
>NA|TRBJ1-2|TRBV6-6
CASSNRQDGFYGYTF
>NA|TRBJ2-1|TRBV18
CASSPPAGGRYGFF
>NA|TRBJ2-7|TRBV27
CASSPPEPPYEQYF
>NA|TRBJ2-1|TRBV24-1
CATSDPSVVSDEQFF
>NA|TRBJ2-7|TRBV15
CATSRGQTPYYEQYF
>NA|TRBJ2-1|TRBV7-2
CASSLDGAGSHNEQFF
>NA|TRBJ1-2|TRBV7-2
CASSHRDSYGYTF
>NA|TRBJ2-5|TRBV4-3
CASSQAAGPSGRGETQYF
>NA|TRBJ1-2|TRBV6-5
CAREDGPPHGYTF
>NA|TRBJ2-7|TRBV28
CASSSTGWTGEQYF
>few|TRBJ1-5|TRBV19
CASSSDRGWQPQHF
>NA|TRBJ2-7|TRBV7-9
CASSSPDRGSYEQYF
>NA|TRBJ1-2|TRBV10-3
CAISELEGWLDGYTF
>once|TRBJ2-4|TRBV13
CASSLRQDGNIQYF
>NA|TRBJ1-2|TRBV6-5
CASSRVKDSNYGYTF
>NA|TRBJ2-1|TRBV19
CASSIAGGDEQFF
>NA|TRBJ2-1|TRBV7-3
CASSLTFLDRANEQFF
>few|TRBJ1-1|TRBV18
CASSPGTGLGDTEAFF
>NA|TRBJ1-4|TRBV28
CASSLTGRGNEKLFF
>once|TRBJ2-3|TRBV12-3/TRBV12-4
CASRGTGVDTQYF
>NA|TRBJ1-6|TRBV5-6
CASSRQGVYDNSPLHF
>NA|TRBJ2-1|TRBV29-1
CSVDTSGIIYNEQFF
>NA|TRBJ2-1|TRBV14
CASSQGVGGYNEQFF
>once|TRBJ1-4|TRBV29-1
CSVAMDRPNEKLFF
>NA|TRBJ1-3|TRBV6-6
CASSPAGGNTIYF
>NA|TRBJ1-5|TRBV28
CASSLLSFQQVNQPQHF
>NA|TRBJ2-3|TRBV7-2
CASSTGQGATDTQYF
>NA|TRBJ2-3|TRBV6-6
CASSYKAGESTDTQYF
>NA|TRBJ2-1|TRBV7-9
CASSPGTSGGSSYNEQFF
>NA|TRBJ2-3|TRBV3-1/TRBV3-2
CASSRGGRVATDTQYF
>once|TRBJ1-2|TRBV9
CASRRSGGDVYTF
>NA|TRBJ2-7|TRBV18
CASSPRAAYEQYF
>few|TRBJ2-1|TRBV5-6
CASSLIVDGSSYNEQFF
>NA|TRBJ1-6|TRBV7-2
CASSLGPGVSSPLHF
>NA|TRBJ2-3|TRBV13
CASSFVLAGMSDTQYF
>NA|TRBJ2-5|TRBV5-1
CASSLVPGQETQYF
>NA|TRBJ2-6|TRBV6-2/TRBV6-3
CASSTPGQGLSGANVLTF
>NA|TRBJ1-6|TRBV10-2
CASRRDSLNSPLHF
>few|TRBJ2-4|TRBV6-2/TRBV6-3
CASSSWTSGNLAKNIQYF
>few|TRBJ2-7|TRBV29-1
CSVETHSSYEQYF
>NA|TRBJ2-1|TRBV6-1
CASSELTGKNEQFF
>NA|TRBJ2-7|TRBV3-1/TRBV3-2
CASSQDGAYEQYF